This TCR beta chain was identified in a study of blood T cells in healthy people across ages. This clonotype was found a few times. A J-beta primer mix and a sample-barcoded 5' primer were used in a second PCR of about 7 to 12 cycles. Every cDNA molecule carried a tag from a template-switch adaptor bearing 12 random nucleotides. All samples yielded 3 million or more CDR3-containing paired-end reads. MiXCR, applied by TCRdb to the 5' RACE reads, yields one record per CDR3 protein. The repertoire holds nearly 800,000 distinct CDR3 sequences, with just under 25% as singletons. The length of the CDR3 is 13 residues. Trimming removed 4 bases at V and 9 bases at J, with 13 bases between. Per the germline V gene, CDR1 is SQVTM and CDR2 is ANQGSEA. This same sample was also part of a study on T cells of mothers and their children. That source notes: Study donors consisted of three healthy Caucasian mothers and their six children.

Sample: blood. The clonotype was recovered from a boy aged 5 to 17 in good health. The gene calls are TRBV29-1 and TRBJ1-6; D unresolved. The CDR3 coding sequence is TGCAGCGTTGCAGAGACACCGGGTTCACCCCTCCACTTT. Amino acid sequence: CSVAETPGSPLHF.